The 30 T cell receptor beta chains reported below all come from one sample, sequenced in a study of blood T cells in healthy people across ages. The second PCR ran roughly 6 to 11 cycles with a sample-barcoded 5' primer and J-beta primers. TCRdb reprocessed the 5' RACE reads with MiXCR, giving one entry per CDR3 protein. The sample has hundreds of thousands of distinct CDR3 sequences; over 40% are singletons. The material sequenced was blood. All receptors come from an elderly man in good health.

V is TRBV6-6 and J is TRBJ1-2; the D is unclear. V shed 2 bases and J shed 4 bases, with 14 bases lying between them. Per the germline V gene, CDR1 is MNHNY and CDR2 is SVGAGI (reference sequence). The CDR3 has 15 amino acids. CDR3: CASSYAPEGGYGYTF. CDR3 bases: TGTGCCAGCAGTTACGCTCCAGAGGGTGGCTATGGCTACACCTTC.

The chain employs TRBV25-1 and TRBJ1-2; D remains unclear. Germline lookup yields CDR1 MGHDK and CDR2 SYGVNS. This CDR3 is 13 amino acids long. The ends were cut back, 5 bases at V and 3 bases at J, with 10 bases in the middle. The CDR3 reads CASSLREDYGYTF. The CDR3 DNA reads TGTGCCAGCAGTCTAAGGGAGGACTATGGCTACACCTTC.

This chain links TRBV7-9 with TRBJ2-3; 12 bases match TRBD1. The J segment lost 5 bases and the V segment lost 4 bases, leaving 10 bases of the junction unmatched. Germline CDR1 SEHNR, CDR2 FQNEAQ (reference sequence). The length of the CDR3 is 17 residues. CDR3 protein: CASSSPRGTGGGDTQYF. The DNA for the CDR3 is TGTGCCAGCAGCTCCCCTCGCGGGACAGGGGGCGGAGATACGCAGTATTTT.

This clonotype was found many times. The rearrangement joins TRBV5-1 to TRBJ2-5; no definite D call. Germline CDR1 is SGHRS and CDR2 is YFSETQ. V lost 0 bases, J lost 7 bases, and 22 bases lay in between. This CDR3 region has 17 residues. CDR3 in DNA: TGCGCCAGCAGCTTGGATCCCGCTGCCGAAGCCGGCGGGACCCAGTACTTC. Translation gives CASSLDPAAEAGGTQYF.

V gene TRBV6-5 combines with J gene TRBJ2-1; no firm D call. In germline, CDR1 is MNHEY, CDR2 SVGAGI. Trimming took 10 bases from V and 1 from J, leaving 14 bases between them. This CDR3 is 14 amino acids long. The CDR3 DNA reads TGTGCCACTAGAGTCAGCGTGTCCTACAATGAGCAGTTCTTC. Its protein is CATRVSVSYNEQFF.

In this sample, this clonotype turned up many times. This chain connects TRBV18 to TRBJ2-7; a possible D gene is TRBD2 (6 bases). CDR1 and CDR2 from the germline V gene are KGHSH and LQKENI. The germline V and J ends were trimmed by 3 bases and 6 bases, with 15 bases remaining between them. The CDR3 covers 14 residues. Here the CDR3 DNA reads TGTGCCAGCTCACCTATCGGGACTTTTGGCGAGCAGTACTTC. Encoded protein: CASSPIGTFGEQYF.

This clonotype was recorded a few times. The V gene is TRBV11-3, the J gene TRBJ2-1; D possibly matches TRBD1 or TRBD2 (5 bases each). V was shortened by 1 base and J by 5 bases, with 9 bases between the two germline ends. This CDR3 comprises 14 residues. Germline V CDR1 and CDR2: SGHNT, YENEEA. In DNA, the CDR3 is TGTGCCAGCAGCTTAGGGGGACGTCACAATGAGCAGTTCTTC. Translating gives CASSLGGRHNEQFF.

V gene TRBV27 combines with J gene TRBJ1-2, with 12 bases aligning to TRBD1. V lost 5 bases, J lost 3 bases, and 10 bases stayed unmatched. CDR3 length: 17 residues. From germline, CDR1 is MNHEY and CDR2 SMNVEV (reference sequence). The CDR3 DNA sequence: TGTGCCAGCAGTGCCCGGGACAGGGGGCGCGTTTACTATGGCTACACCTTC. Translation gives CASSARDRGRVYYGYTF.

This clonotype was seen only a few times. This chain joins TRBV12-3 or TRBV12-4 and TRBJ2-5; 9 positions agree with TRBD1. The CDR3 extends over 15 amino acids. After removal of 6 bases from V and 5 bases from J, the junction contained 10 bases not matched to a gene. CDR3 residues: CASRPGQGAPETQYF. The CDR3 nucleotides read TGTGCCAGCAGACCGGGACAGGGAGCCCCGGAGACCCAGTACTTC.

The chain has TRBV7-9 and TRBJ2-7; D possibly corresponds to TRBD1 (6 bases). Trimming removed 5 bases at V and 4 bases at J, with 15 bases between. The CDR3 has 14 residues. Germline loops: CDR1 SEHNR, CDR2 FQNEAQ (reference sequence). Here the CDR3 reads CASSKGVAAYEQYF. The DNA of the CDR3 is TGTGCCAGCAGCAAGGGGGTGGCGGCATACGAGCAGTACTTC.

This clonotype was counted a few times. This chain connects TRBV11-1 to TRBJ2-1; no definite D call. The CDR3 has 16 residues. Germline CDR1 is SGHAT and CDR2 is FQDESV (reference sequence). V lost 0 bases and J 7 bases, leaving 16 bases between the germline ends. CDR3 nucleotide sequence: TGTGCCAGCAGCTTAGCGGTCCAAAGCGTAGGTAATGAGCAGTTCTTC. Its protein product is CASSLAVQSVGNEQFF.

This clonotype was found many times. The chain has TRBV7-2 and TRBJ2-1; no clear D gene. Germline CDR1 and CDR2: SGHTA and FQGNSA. V was clipped by 2 bases and J by 5 bases, with 10 bases between them. This CDR3 has 14 amino acids. CDR3 in amino acids: CASSLSRVNNEQFF. Here the CDR3 DNA reads TGTGCCAGCAGCTTATCTCGTGTCAACAATGAGCAGTTCTTC.

The V gene is TRBV28, the J gene TRBJ2-7; TRBD1 matches 10 bases. V lost 4 bases and J lost 4; bases outside the gene matches: 7. Germline V lookup: CDR1 MDHEN, CDR2 SYDVKM. This CDR3 has 15 amino acids. The CDR3 region has the DNA TGTGCCAGCAGTTCGGGACAGGGGATGTTATACGAGCAGTACTTC. The encoded protein is CASSSGQGMLYEQYF.

The sample holds a few counts of this clonotype. The chain recombines TRBV29-1 with TRBJ1-4, with D possibly being TRBD1 (6 bases). V gave up 4 bases and J gave up 2 bases, with 26 bases separating them. The CDR3 sequence is 19 residues long. CDR1 and CDR2 (germline): SQVTM, ANQGSEA. The CDR3 sequence is CSVAAATRGAHGTNEKLFF. DNA for the CDR3: TGCAGCGTTGCCGCAGCCACACGGGGGGCGCATGGTACTAATGAAAAACTGTTTTTT.

This clonotype was counted only a few times. This sequence joins TRBV2 and TRBJ1-5, with a weak D call TRBD1 (6 bases). V was shortened by 6 bases and J by 4 bases, with 13 bases between the two germline ends. The CDR3 is 14 residues long. Germline values: CDR1 SNHLY, CDR2 FYNNEI. CDR3 amino acids: CASSPDRPNQPQHF. The CDR3 DNA is TGTGCCAGCAGCCCGGACAGACCAAATCAGCCCCAGCATTTT.

The chain combines TRBV6-2 or TRBV6-3 with TRBJ1-2; D is unclear. This CDR3 comprises 14 residues. The germline V gene has CDR1 MNHEY and CDR2 SVGEGT. V gave up 2 bases and J gave up 0 bases, with 7 bases separating them. CDR3 in DNA: TGTGCCAGCAGTTACGTGGGAGCTAACTATGGCTACACCTTC. It codes for CASSYVGANYGYTF.

This clonotype was recorded at least ten times. The V gene is TRBV20-1, the J gene TRBJ2-1, with a weak D call TRBD2 (6 bases). CDR3 length: 12 amino acids. V was trimmed by 5 bases and J by 3 bases, leaving 8 bases between them. Germline lookup yields CDR1 DFQATT and CDR2 SNEGSKA (reference sequence). The CDR3 DNA reads TGCAGTGCTCTGGAGGGCTACAATGAGCAGTTCTTC. Protein: CSALEGYNEQFF.

This clonotype turned up a few times. The J gene is TRBJ2-7, the V gene TRBV7-2; TRBD2 matches 10 bases. Germline CDR1 is SGHTA and CDR2 is FQGNSA. This CDR3 has 16 residues. J was trimmed by 4 bases and V by 5 bases; bases with no gene match: 11. The CDR3 nucleotides read TGTGCCAGCAGCCCGGAATCTAGCGGGAGATCGTACGAGCAGTACTTC. It translates to CASSPESSGRSYEQYF.

V and J are TRBV5-1 and TRBJ2-7; 7 bases are shared with TRBD2. CDR3 length: 14 residues. Germline V gene sequence: CDR1 SGHRS, CDR2 YFSETQ. The junction had 7 bases not matched to a gene; V was cut back by 4 bases and J by 3 bases. DNA for the CDR3: TGCGCCAGCAGCAGCAGAAGCGGGGACTACGAGCAGTACTTC. Its translation is CASSSRSGDYEQYF.

This clonotype was seen a few times. The CDR3 protein is CASSRTDRTYEQYF. The CDR3 DNA sequence: TGCGCCAGCAGCAGAACGGACAGGACCTACGAGCAGTACTTC. The J gene is TRBJ2-7, the V gene TRBV5-1; 7 bases align to TRBD1. Germline V CDR1 and CDR2: SGHRS, YFSETQ. V was pared by 4 bases and J by 2 bases, with 6 bases of the junction left unmatched. The CDR3 has 14 residues. Variable domain in full (rest from reference TRBV5-1 and TRBJ2-7): KAGVTQTPRYLIKTRGQQVTLSCSPISGHRSVSWYQQTPGQGLQFLFEYFSETQRNKGNFPGRFSGRQFSNSRSEMNVSTLELGDSALYLCASSRTDRTYEQYFGPGTRLTVT.

The chain combines TRBV5-1 with TRBJ1-1, with 11 bases matching TRBD1. Germline loops: CDR1 SGHRS, CDR2 YFSETQ. V was pared by 4 bases and J by 11 bases, with 7 bases of the junction left unmatched. CDR3 length: 13 amino acids. CDR3 loop: CASSVGQGAGAFF. In DNA form, the CDR3 reads TGCGCCAGCAGCGTAGGACAGGGGGCTGGGGCTTTCTTT.

Concerning this clonotype: This CDR3 fails to terminate in the conserved phenylalanine or tryptophan, so it likely reflects a read error. The genes are TRBV7-2 and TRBJ2-3; TRBD1 aligns across 12 bases. The V segment lost 8 bases and the J segment 6 bases; nucleotides outside the gene matches: 3. CDR3 size: 13 residues. The V gene's germline CDR1 is SGHTA and CDR2 FQGNSA. The CDR3 nucleotides read TGTGCCAGCGGGGACAGGGGGCTTGATACGCAGTATTTA. It translates to CASGDRGLDTQYL.

This clonotype showed up many times. This sequence joins TRBV4-3 and TRBJ2-5; TRBD1 agrees at 7 bases. Germline V gives CDR1 LGHNA, CDR2 YSLEER. CDR3 length equals 14 residues. The junction had 11 bases not matched to a gene; V was cut back by 3 bases and J by 10 bases. The CDR3 sequence is CASSQDLGQPNQYF. Written as DNA, the CDR3 is TGCGCCAGCAGCCAGGACCTGGGACAGCCGAACCAGTACTTC.

This chain connects TRBV4-2 to TRBJ1-1; a weak D match, TRBD1 (6 bases). CDR3 length: 14 residues. The germline V and J ends were trimmed by 8 bases and 3 bases, with 16 bases remaining between them. CDR1 LGHNA and CDR2 YNFKEQ come from the germline V gene. CDR3 sequence: CASLPGDTDTEAFF. CDR3 bases: TGTGCCAGCCTGCCGGGGGACACAGACACTGAAGCTTTCTTT.

J is TRBJ2-7 and V is TRBV27, with 7 positions matching TRBD2. The DNA end favors TRBJ2-5, so the J call may be wrong. This CDR3 has 16 residues. In germline, CDR1 is MNHEY, CDR2 SMNVEV (reference sequence). The CDR3 coding sequence is TGTGCCAGCAGTTTATCACGGGGGGTAAAGTCAGAGACCCAGTACTTC. As protein: CASSLSRGVKSETQYF.

There are a few counts of this clonotype. The chain couples TRBV7-2 to TRBJ1-1; D might be TRBD1 (6 bases). CDR3 length: 18 amino acids. V was trimmed by 2 bases and J by 0 bases, leaving 19 bases between them. CDR1 is SGHTA and CDR2 is FQGNSA in the germline V gene. CDR3 amino acids: CASSLRGRGGRLNTEAFF. The DNA for the CDR3 is TGTGCCAGCAGCTTACGGGGGAGGGGGGGTAGGTTGAACACTGAAGCTTTCTTT. The whole variable domain, filled in from reference TRBV7-2 and TRBJ1-1, reads GAGVSQSPSNKVTEKGKDVELRCDPISGHTALYWYRQSLGQGLEFLIYFQGNSAPDKSGLPSDRFSAERTGGSVSTLTIQRTQQEDSAVYLCASSLRGRGGRLNTEAFFGQGTRLTVV.

On this clonotype: The junction does not match germline at one end; this may be a read error. The CDR3 DNA is TGTACCAGCAGCCCCTACAATGAGCAGTTCTTC. This translates into CTSSPYNEQFF. The V gene is TRBV6-2 or TRBV6-3, the J gene TRBJ2-1; no clear D gene. CDR3 size: 11 residues. CDR1 MNHEY and CDR2 SVGEGT come from the germline V gene.

This clonotype has a handful of counts. This chain joins TRBV27 and TRBJ2-3; no firm D call. Germline CDR1 is MNHEY and CDR2 is SMNVEV (reference sequence). The V and J ends lost 2 bases and 6 bases respectively, with 9 bases between them. The CDR3 consists of 13 residues. This CDR3 is CASSLRVPDTQYF. The CDR3 DNA reads as TGTGCCAGCAGTTTAAGGGTGCCCGATACGCAGTATTTT.

The V gene is TRBV18, the J gene TRBJ2-4, with no clear D. This CDR3 is built from 14 residues. The V gene's germline CDR1 is KGHSH and CDR2 LQKENI. Trimming took 5 bases from V and 0 from J, leaving 8 bases between them. The CDR3 loop is CASSTALAKNIQYF. Written as DNA, the CDR3 is TGTGCCAGCTCAACGGCCCTAGCCAAAAACATTCAGTACTTC.

As regards this clonotype: A junction boundary mismatches the germline segment, possibly from a read error. This chain connects TRBV20-1 to TRBJ2-5; D is perhaps TRBD2 (5 bases). The CDR3 sequence is 15 residues long. CDR1 and CDR2 from the germline V gene are DFQATT and SNEGSKA (reference sequence). The chain's CDR3 is CNARDLRLAEETQYF. DNA for the CDR3: TGCAATGCTAGAGATCTGCGGCTAGCCGAAGAGACCCAGTACTTC.